This T cell receptor beta chain was identified during a study of CD8+ T cells in alopecia areata. It was cDNA, reverse transcribed from extracted RNA, that served as the sequencing template. The repertoire was sequenced with immunoSEQ multiplex PCR; TCRdb's copy has only in-frame clones and lacks some. Of about 97,000 clones listed, 41% are singletons. Sequencing used CD4+ T cells sorted from blood. The clonotype originates from a human donor with alopecia areata.

CDR3 sequence: CASSELAGSYEQYF. CDR3 nucleotide sequence: TGCGCCAGCAGTGAACTAGCGGGGTCCTACGAGCAGTACTTC. The chain couples TRBV10-2 to TRBJ2-7; 10 bases are a match to TRBD2. Per the germline V gene, CDR1 is WSHSY and CDR2 is SAAADI. The CDR3 is 14 amino acids. V shed 3 bases and J 1 base; nucleotides not matched to a gene: 0.